This passage covers 28 T cell receptor beta chains from one sample sequenced in a study of tissue T cells after allogeneic stem cell transplantation (dated by TCRdb to the early 2020s). The library was generated by the immunoSEQ multiplex PCR assay. Drawn from immuneACCESS, this table holds only the in-frame rearrangements with V and J called that TCRdb kept. Clones are partly lost; checked studies trace under half to an unresolved V gene and leave the rest unexplained. This sample holds 48,000 or so clones; around 69% were observed only once. Approximately 0.7% of the sample belongs to the ten largest clones. Specimen: sorted cells pooled from one or two spleens. Source of these receptors: a pool of C57BL/6 mice in good health.

A word on this clone: Mouse gene names and germline throughout. The read falls 1 residue short of the CDR3 end, and the missing part is taken from the germline J gene. The chain has TRBV3 and TRBJ1-1; possibly TRBD1 for D (6 bases). The germline V and J ends were trimmed by 3 bases and 0 bases, with 11 bases remaining between them. The CDR3 contains 15 residues. Germline V gene lookup returns CDR1 SNHLY and CDR2 FYNGKV (reference sequence). The CDR3 sequence is CASSFRGQSNTEVFF. CDR3 bases read: TGTGCCAGCAGCTTTAGGGGACAATCAAACACAGAAGTCTTC.

Notes on this clone: The germline and genes are mouse ones. The read terminates 1 residue before the CDR3 end, so the remaining end is supplied by the germline J gene. V gene TRBV13-2 combines with J gene TRBJ2-4; 9 bases are shared with TRBD2. The junction had 3 bases not matched to a gene; V was cut back by 1 base and J by 0 bases. CDR3 length: 16 amino acids. Germline loops: CDR1 NNHNN, CDR2 SYGAGS (reference sequence). CDR3: CASGDRLGVSQNTLYF. Partial CDR3 DNA: TGTGCCAGCGGTGATCGACTGGGGGTTAGTCAAAACACCTTGTAC.

As regards this clone: Germline and genes here are mouse. The CDR3 extends 1 residue past the end of the read, so its final part is completed from the germline J gene. The V and J genes are TRBV2 and TRBJ2-5, with a possible D match to TRBD2 (6 bases). V gave up 2 bases and J gave up 2 bases, with 8 bases separating them. Looked up from germline, CDR1 is LGHNA and CDR2 is YSYQKL. The CDR3 has 14 residues. The CDR3 protein is CASSQSGVQDTQYF. Partial CDR3 DNA: TGTGCCAGCAGCCAATCTGGGGTCCAAGACACCCAGTAC.

Concerning this clone itself: Mouse names are used for the genes. Sequencing ends 1 residue short of the CDR3 end; the germline J gene provides the rest. V usage is TRBV13-1 and J usage is TRBJ2-1, with TRBD2 identical over 8 bases. With 6 bases clipped from V and 0 bases from J, the junction kept 2 bases outside the gene matches. CDR1 is NSHNY, CDR2 SYGAGN, per germline. This CDR3 has 14 residues. Partial CDR3 DNA: TGTGCCAGCACGACTGGGGCTAACTATGCTGAGCAGTTC. Its translation: CASTTGANYAEQF. The full CDR3 protein reads CASTTGANYAEQFF.

Comments on this clone: Gene names refer to mouse genes. The CDR3 end lies 1 residue beyond the end of the read and is filled in from the germline J gene. This rearrangement joins TRBV1 to TRBJ2-4, with D perhaps matching TRBD1 or TRBD2 (5 bases each). CDR1 and CDR2 from the germline V gene are NSQYPW and LRSPGD (reference sequence). The CDR3 runs 15 residues. Trimming pared 0 bases from V and 1 base from J, leaving 8 bases between. The CDR3 DNA, read in part, is TGCACCTGCAGTGCAGATTTGGGGCGTCAAAACACCTTGTAC. As protein: CTCSADLGRQNTLY. The whole CDR3 is CTCSADLGRQNTLYF.

A word on this clone: These gene names are mouse names. CDR3 DNA, as far as it was read: TGTGCCAGCAGTCCCCGTAAAGGAGGGGTTGAACAGTAC. This gives the protein CASSPRKGGVEQY. The whole CDR3 protein reads CASSPRKGGVEQYF. This sequence joins TRBV24 and TRBJ2-7; a weak D match, TRBD1 (5 bases). The CDR3 is cut off 1 residue early in the read; its end comes from the germline J gene. This CDR3 comprises 14 residues. The germline V and J ends were trimmed by 4 bases and 6 bases, with 16 bases remaining between them. The germline V gene encodes CDR1 KGHTA and CDR2 FRNEEI.

In the case of this clone: The gene names given are mouse names. The CDR3 extends 1 residue past the end of the read, so its final part is completed from the germline J gene. The rearrangement links TRBV12-1 to TRBJ2-4; D is unresolved. The V gene's germline CDR1 is SGHSN and CDR2 HYEKVE. The CDR3 covers 13 residues. The ends were cut back, 0 bases at V and 3 bases at J, with 6 bases in the middle. The DNA read from the CDR3 is TGTGCCAGCTCTCTCGCGACCCAAAACACCTTGTAC. As protein: CASSLATQNTLY. The entire CDR3 protein reads CASSLATQNTLYF.

Note on this clone: Germline and genes: mouse. The read ends 1 residue before the CDR3 terminus; that terminus is restored from the germline J gene. The chain employs TRBV13-3 and TRBJ1-5, with D unresolved. The CDR3 contains 14 residues. Per the germline V gene, CDR1 is NNHDY and CDR2 is SYVADS. V was clipped by 2 bases and J by 0 bases, with 6 bases between them. The sequenced part of the CDR3 DNA is TGTGCCAGCAGTGACATATATAACAACCAGGCTCCGCTT. Translating it yields CASSDIYNNQAPL. The CDR3 reads in full as CASSDIYNNQAPLF.

This clone was detected only a few times. Gene names and germline match the mouse. The read ends 1 residue early relative to the CDR3; the germline J gene fills the gap. The V call is TRBV13-2, the J call TRBJ2-7; TRBD2 agrees at 11 bases. The CDR3 extends over 14 amino acids. Losses at the gene ends were 0 bases for V and 7 bases for J; bases not matched to a gene: 3. Germline V CDR1 and CDR2: NNHNN, SYGAGS (reference sequence). The part of the CDR3 DNA that was read is TGTGCCAGCGGTGATGACTGGGGGGGCGGAGAACAGTAC. Encoded protein: CASGDDWGGGEQY. The CDR3 in its entirety is CASGDDWGGGEQYF.

About this clone: The gene names here belong to mouse. Sequencing ends 1 residue short of the CDR3 end; the germline J gene provides the rest. The rearrangement uses TRBV19 and TRBJ1-4; 10 bases are a match to TRBD1. Trimming took 4 bases from V and 7 from J; bases not matched to a gene: 10. CDR3 length: 16 residues. Germline CDR1 reads FNHDT; CDR2 reads SITEND (reference sequence). The covered CDR3 bases are TGTGCCAGCAGTCGCCCGGGACAGGGGTGGGGCGAAAGATTATTT. Translation: CASSRPGQGWGERLF. The CDR3, in full, reads CASSRPGQGWGERLFF. The full variable domain, in which reference TRBV19 and TRBJ1-4 provide the parts outside the CDR3, is GGIITQTPKFLIGQEGQKLTLKCQQNFNHDTMYWYRQDSGKGLRLIYYSITENDLQKGDLSEGYDASREKKSSFSLTVTSAQKNEMAVFLCASSRPGQGWGERLFFGHGTKLSVL.

A remark on this clone: Here the gene names and germline are mouse. The read ends 1 residue before the CDR3 terminus; that terminus is restored from the germline J gene. The chain uses TRBV16 and TRBJ2-7; TRBD1 might be the D (5 bases). Looked up from germline, CDR1 is SGHSA and CDR2 is FRNQAP. Between the trimmed V and J ends, which lost 5 bases and 0 bases, there was a span of 5 bases. The CDR3 extends over 12 amino acids. The covered CDR3 bases are TGTGCAAGCAGCGACAGCTCCTATGAACAGTAC. Translation gives CASSDSSYEQY. The full CDR3 sequence reads CASSDSSYEQYF.

Points on this clone: Mouse names are used for the genes. With the read ending 1 residue before the CDR3 end, the germline J gene is used to fill in that end. The rearrangement links TRBV3 to TRBJ2-7, with TRBD2 matching over 9 bases. V lost 4 bases, J lost 3 bases, and 1 base stayed unmatched. The CDR3 extends over 13 amino acids. Germline V gene sequence: CDR1 SNHLY, CDR2 FYNGKV (reference sequence). CDR3 sequence reads: CASSSGGDYEQYF. CDR3 bases read: TGTGCCAGCAGCTCTGGGGGGGACTATGAACAGTAC.

A remark on this clone: Germline and genes here are mouse. The DNA ends 1 residue before the CDR3 does, and the rest of the CDR3 is filled in from the germline J gene. The chain recombines TRBV1 with TRBJ2-4; TRBD1 might be the D (6 bases). The V end lost 5 bases, the J end lost 0 bases, and 12 bases lay between the germline ends. CDR1 is NSQYPW, CDR2 LRSPGD, per germline (reference sequence). This CDR3 spans 15 amino acids. The sequenced CDR3 bases are TGCACCTGCAGTCCCGGGACAACTAGTCAAAACACCTTGTAC. It encodes CTCSPGTTSQNTLY. The complete CDR3 protein is CTCSPGTTSQNTLYF.

Notes on this clone: Gene names are the mouse ones. CDR3 DNA, as far as it was read: TGTGCCAGCAGCCGACAGGGGGCTGGCACCGGGCAGCTCTAC. Its translation: CASSRQGAGTGQLY. The complete CDR3 reads CASSRQGAGTGQLYF. The chain uses TRBV26 and TRBJ2-2, with TRBD1 identical over 10 bases. The read finishes 1 residue shy of the CDR3 end, and the germline J gene is used to complete it. Per the germline V gene, CDR1 is KGHPV and CDR2 is FQNQEV (reference sequence). The CDR3 loop spans 15 amino acids. Losses at the gene ends were 6 bases for V and 4 bases for J; bases not matched to a gene: 5.

As concerns this clone: The gene names given are mouse names. The CDR3 extends 1 residue past the end of the read, so its final part is completed from the germline J gene. This chain uses TRBV5 with TRBJ1-5; TRBD1 matches at 8 bases. V shed 4 bases and J 7 bases; nucleotides not matched to a gene: 3. From germline, CDR1 is LGHNA and CDR2 YNLKQL (reference sequence). The CDR3 length is 13 residues. Incomplete CDR3 DNA: TGTGCCAGCAGCCCTGACAGGGGTCAGGCTCCGCTT. It codes for CASSPDRGQAPL. The entire CDR3 reads CASSPDRGQAPLF.

About this clone: The genes and germline here are from mouse. The DNA ends 1 residue before the CDR3 does, and the rest of the CDR3 is filled in from the germline J gene. This chain uses TRBV29 with TRBJ2-5, with no clear D. Germline CDR1 reads MSHET; CDR2 reads SYDVDS. This CDR3 spans 13 amino acids. Trimming cost V 5 bases and J 0 bases, with 6 bases left between them. CDR3 DNA, as far as it was read: TGTGCTAGCAGTCGACTTAACCAAGACACCCAGTAC. Residues: CASSRLNQDTQY. The CDR3 reads in full as CASSRLNQDTQYF.

As concerns this clone: Genes and germline are mouse. The CDR3 end falls 1 residue outside the read, so it is completed with the germline J gene. V usage is TRBV29 and J usage is TRBJ1-5, with D possibly TRBD1 on 5 matching bases. The V end was cut by 3 bases, the J end by 0 bases, with 9 bases between. From germline, CDR1 is MSHET and CDR2 SYDVDS. This CDR3 region has 15 residues. CDR3 sequence: CASSFGGYNNQAPLF. The sequenced part of the CDR3 DNA is TGTGCTAGCAGTTTTGGGGGGTATAACAACCAGGCTCCGCTT. The complete variable domain, with remaining parts taken from reference TRBV29 and TRBJ1-5, reads DMKVTQMPRYLIKRMGENVLLECGQDMSHETMYWYRQDPGLGLQLIYISYDVDSNSEGDIPKGYRVSRKKREHFSLILDSAKTNQTSVYFCASSFGGYNNQAPLFGEGTRLSVL.

As concerns this clone: Germline and genes: mouse. The read is 1 residue too short to cover the CDR3 end, so that end is filled in from the germline J gene. The chain joins TRBV16 to TRBJ2-1; D not resolved. V was trimmed by 11 bases and J by 2 bases, leaving 13 bases between them. The V gene's germline CDR1 is SGHSA and CDR2 FRNQAP. The CDR3 has 13 residues. CDR3 residues: CAVGRDYYAEQFF. CDR3 bases read: TGTGCAGTAGGGCGGGATTACTATGCTGAGCAGTTC.

Of note for this clone: The gene symbols are mouse symbols. The read falls 1 residue short of the CDR3 end, and the missing part is taken from the germline J gene. The chain carries TRBV2 and TRBJ2-1; 12 positions match TRBD1. The germline gives CDR1 LGHNA, CDR2 YSYQKL. The V and J ends lost 4 bases and 5 bases, in that order; junction bases with no gene match: 3. The CDR3 loop spans 15 amino acids. The CDR3 is CASSPGTGGNAEQFF. The CDR3 bases that were read are TGTGCCAGCAGCCCCGGGACAGGGGGCAATGCTGAGCAGTTC.

This clone came up a few times. Gene names are mouse gene names. The CDR3 end falls 1 residue outside the read, so it is completed with the germline J gene. The chain couples TRBV1 to TRBJ2-7; possibly TRBD1 for D (7 bases). Trimming pared 0 bases from V and 7 bases from J, leaving 10 bases between. This CDR3 is 13 amino acids long. Germline V gene data show CDR1 as NSQYPW and CDR2 as LRSPGD (reference sequence). The part of the CDR3 DNA that was read is TGCACCTGCAGTGCAGATCAGGGGGGAGAACAGTAC. Its translation: CTCSADQGGEQY. Given in full, the CDR3 is CTCSADQGGEQYF.

Turning to this clone: The listed genes are named as in mouse. CDR3 DNA, as far as it was read: TGTGCCAGCGGTGGGAGACAGTATGAACAGTAC. Encoded protein: CASGGRQYEQY. The full CDR3 protein reads CASGGRQYEQYF. The rearrangement links TRBV13-2 to TRBJ2-7; perhaps TRBD1 as D (5 bases). Sequencing ends 1 residue short of the CDR3 end; the germline J gene provides the rest. Deletions cut 3 bases from V and 4 bases from J, with 8 bases between. Germline CDR1 reads NNHNN; CDR2 reads SYGAGS (reference sequence). This CDR3 is built from 12 residues.

With regard to this clone: Genes and germline are mouse. The read falls 1 residue short of the CDR3 end, and the missing part is taken from the germline J gene. The chain recombines TRBV19 with TRBJ1-5, with D unresolved. CDR3 length equals 12 residues. Trimming took 2 bases from V and 6 from J, leaving 6 bases between them. Germline CDR1 reads FNHDT; CDR2 reads SITEND (reference sequence). CDR3 amino acids: CASSMRFQAPLF. The DNA read from the CDR3 is TGTGCCAGCAGTATGAGGTTCCAGGCTCCGCTT. The variable domain in full, completed from reference TRBV19 and TRBJ1-5, reads GGIITQTPKFLIGQEGQKLTLKCQQNFNHDTMYWYRQDSGKGLRLIYYSITENDLQKGDLSEGYDASREKKSSFSLTVTSAQKNEMAVFLCASSMRFQAPLFGEGTRLSVL.

As to this clone: Any gene name here is a mouse gene name. Other DNA sequences in the same sample also yield this CDR3. CDR3 residues: CASSLAQGANERLFF. The sequenced part of the CDR3 DNA is TGTGCCAGCAGCTTAGCCCAGGGGGCCAACGAAAGATTATTT. The rearrangement joins TRBV3 to TRBJ1-4; 7 bases map to TRBD1. Coverage ceases 1 residue before the CDR3 finishes, and the germline J gene fills in the end. The germline V gene encodes CDR1 SNHLY and CDR2 FYNGKV (reference sequence). J lost 3 bases, V lost 0 bases, and 1 base had no gene match. This CDR3 is built from 15 residues. Full variable domain (remainder filled in from reference TRBV3 and TRBJ1-4): GPKVLQIPSHQIIDMGQMVTLNCDPVSNHLYFYWYKQILGQQMEFLVNFYNGKVMEKSKLFKDQFSVERPDGSYFTLKIQPTALEDSAVYFCASSLAQGANERLFFGHGTKLSVL.

With regard to this clone: The genes and germline here are from mouse. The missing CDR3 end, 1 residue past where the read stops, is filled in from the germline J gene. The chain is built from TRBV5 and TRBJ2-3; TRBD1 matches at 11 bases. The trim removed 0 bases at V and 1 base at J, leaving 0 bases unmatched. From germline, CDR1 is LGHNA and CDR2 YNLKQL (reference sequence). CDR3 size: 16 residues. The CDR3 DNA, read in part, is TGTGCCAGCAGCCAAGAGGGACAGGGGGGTGCAGAAACGCTGTAT. Translation: CASSQEGQGGAETLY. The whole CDR3 is CASSQEGQGGAETLYF.

Turning to this clone: The genes and germline here are from mouse. The sequence runs out 1 residue before the end of the CDR3; the remainder is reconstructed from the germline J gene. The chain employs TRBV3 and TRBJ1-3; D is ambiguous. Germline values: CDR1 SNHLY, CDR2 FYNGKV (reference sequence). V was cut by 1 base and J by 1 base, with 11 bases left in between. The CDR3 loop spans 16 amino acids. The CDR3 DNA, read in part, is TGTGCCAGCAGCTTAGGGGCCGTGACATCTGGAAATACGCTCTAT. Translation gives CASSLGAVTSGNTLY. The entire CDR3 reads CASSLGAVTSGNTLYF.

Worth noting for this clone: The germline and genes are mouse ones. The CDR3 spells CASSPDWGGADQNTLYF. CDR3 DNA, as far as it was read: TGTGCCAGCAGTCCTGACTGGGGGGGCGCTGATCAAAACACCTTGTAC. The gene calls are TRBV13-3 and TRBJ2-4, with 12 bases identical to TRBD2. The CDR3 is cut off 1 residue early in the read; its end comes from the germline J gene. The CDR3 has 17 residues. The germline gives CDR1 NNHDY, CDR2 SYVADS. V was clipped by 4 bases and J by 2 bases; unmatched bases: 8.

The table lists this clone with a few counts. These gene names are mouse names. From the germline J gene comes the end of the CDR3, since the read stops 1 residue before it. The genes are TRBV13-2 and TRBJ2-7, with D perhaps matching TRBD1 (6 bases). The V end was cut by 0 bases, the J end by 6 bases, with 7 bases between. The germline V gene has CDR1 NNHNN and CDR2 SYGAGS (reference sequence). The CDR3 extends over 12 amino acids. This CDR3 reads CASGDEGGEQYF. The sequenced part of the CDR3 DNA is TGTGCCAGCGGTGATGAAGGGGGTGAACAGTAC.

As to this clone: Mouse names are used for the genes. The read ends 1 residue early relative to the CDR3; the germline J gene fills the gap. This rearrangement joins TRBV13-2 to TRBJ1-2, with TRBD1 matching over 8 bases. This CDR3 is built from 15 residues. V dropped 0 bases and J dropped 4; count of bases not matched to a gene: 5. Germline CDR1 NNHNN, CDR2 SYGAGS (reference sequence). The CDR3 is CASGDAGQGGSDYTF. CDR3 DNA (partial): TGTGCCAGCGGTGATGCTGGACAGGGAGGCTCCGACTACACC.